Below, one TCR beta chain is given with its context. This record comes from a study of blood T cell repertoires in COVID-19. Looking at the study overall: Samples representing acute and convalescent COVID-19 were sourced from the United States, Italy and Spain.

As processed by the authors: Amplification with reference gene primers provided the estimates of nucleated cell counts. Clones were read by immunoSEQ multiplex PCR, and TCRdb kept only the in-frame ones, dropping some. Clonal size and the V and J genes are those of that table, whereas D and trimming came from the DNA. The table records about 240,000 clones, about 80% of them present only once. V shed 1 base and J shed 1 base, with 8 bases lying between them. The CDR3 totals 14 residues. Germline CDR1 reads SGHRS; CDR2 reads YFSETQ. This rearrangement joins TRBV5-1 to TRBJ1-1; D is unresolved. Material: peripheral blood. This clonotype was sampled from a woman older than 75 with acute or convalescent COVID-19. The CDR3 DNA follows: TGCGCCAGCAGCTTGCCGGGTAAGAACACTGAAGCTTTCTTT. It is translated as CASSLPGKNTEAFF. Full variable domain (rest looked up from reference TRBV5-1 and TRBJ1-1): KAGVTQTPRYLIKTRGQQVTLSCSPISGHRSVSWYQQTPGQGLQFLFEYFSETQRNKGNFPGRFSGRQFSNSRSEMNVSTLELGDSALYLCASSLPGKNTEAFFGQGTRLTVV.